This T cell receptor beta chain was sequenced for a study of cytomegalovirus exposure and HLA in healthy donors. The PCR contained 60 Vbeta and 13 Jbeta primers. Repertoires were generated with immunoSEQ multiplex PCR, while TCRdb's copy carries only in-frame clones and drops some. Of 150,000 or so clones in the sample, 73% are singletons; the top ten hold 1.6%. CDR1 SGDLS and CDR2 YYNGEE come from the germline V gene. This CDR3 spans 15 amino acids. J lost 7 bases, V lost 4 bases, and 9 bases had no gene match. Concerning this clone: The antigen remains undetermined.

Study-level points and caveats: Investigators reported 164 TCR beta chains as tied to cytomegalovirus. Excluded: some indistinguishable V segments such as TRBV6-2 and TRBV6-3. In an earlier analysis, in fewer than 700 donors, most V segments appeared productive either ~87% or ~30% of the time.

The V gene is TRBV9, the J gene TRBJ2-1, with 9 bases matching TRBD2. The source of this sequence is a woman aged 18-30 years in good health and CMV-seronegative. The sample taken for sequencing was PBMCs. The CDR3 coding sequence is TGTGCCAGCAGCCCCACCGGGACTAGCTATAATGAGCAGTTCTTC. Translation gives CASSPTGTSYNEQFF.